The sequence of this T cell receptor (beta chain) was determined in a study of T cells in Graves' hyperthyroidism and ophthalmopathy. The TCR beta CDR3 regions underwent amplification using RNA transcripts as the source. RT-PCR in the first round (using the HTBI primer set) targeted the TCR CDR3. TCRdb re-derived calls from the multiplex PCR reads in MiXCR, one entry per CDR3 protein. The sample carries 560,000 or so distinct CDR3 sequences, about 20% recorded once. The sample holds a few counts of this clonotype. V shed 0 bases and J shed 0 bases, with 6 bases lying between them. Germline V CDR1 and CDR2: GTSNPN, SVGIG (reference sequence). CDR3 length: 14 amino acids.

The chain couples TRBV30 to TRBJ1-3; D remains ambiguous. This sequence originates from a man between 40 and 49 years old with Graves' ophthalmopathy. The sample taken for sequencing was blood. The CDR3 reads CAWSVSGSGNTIYF. DNA of the CDR3: TGTGCCTGGAGTGTTTCGGGCTCTGGAAACACCATATATTTT.